Listed here are 13 T cell receptor beta chains from one sample, sequenced in a study of blood T cell repertoires in COVID-19 (TCRdb year 2020). The library relied on the immunoSEQ multiplex PCR assay. TCRdb carries this immuneACCESS record with in-frame sequences only. Its versions omit some clonotypes, under half of them owing to an unresolved V gene in the studies checked, with the rest unexplained. This sample lists around 110,000 clones; 60% to 85% were detected once. The top ten clonotypes cover approximately 4.5% of the sample. The sequenced material came from peripheral blood. Receptor source: a man between 70 and 80 years old with acute or convalescent COVID-19.

This clone was counted only a few times. The rearrangement uses TRBV27 and TRBJ2-7; D is perhaps TRBD2 (5 bases). Germline CDR1 is MNHEY and CDR2 is SMNVEV (reference sequence). The CDR3 has 15 amino acids. V was cut by 7 bases and J by 6 bases, with 22 bases left in between. The chain's CDR3 is CASIPKWTSSFEQYF. In DNA form, the CDR3 reads TGTGCCAGCATACCCAAATGGACTTCTTCATTCGAGCAGTACTTC.

This chain connects TRBV7-9 to TRBJ2-5; perhaps TRBD1 as D (6 bases). V was clipped by 5 bases and J by 2 bases, with 9 bases between them. The CDR3 is made up of 13 amino acids. CDR1 is SEHNR, CDR2 FQNEAQ, per germline (reference sequence). The DNA for the CDR3 is TGTGCCAGCAGCGGTGGACAGCAAGAGACCCAGTACTTC. Its protein product is CASSGGQQETQYF.

The V gene is TRBV11-3, the J gene TRBJ2-5, with 7 bases aligning to TRBD2. This CDR3 comprises 13 residues. The ends lost 5 bases at V and 2 bases at J; junction bases unmatched: 2. Germline CDR1 and CDR2: SGHNT and YENEEA. The CDR3 sequence: CASSRTRQETQYF. The CDR3 DNA is TGTGCCAGCAGCCGGACTAGGCAAGAGACCCAGTACTTC.

The chain combines TRBV5-6 with TRBJ1-4; 8 nucleotides match TRBD1. Per the germline V gene, CDR1 is SGHDT and CDR2 is YYEEEE. The length of the CDR3 is 13 residues. V was pared by 4 bases and J by 7 bases, with 3 bases of the junction left unmatched. This CDR3 reads CASSRTGIEKLFF. CDR3 bases: TGTGCCAGCAGCCGGACAGGGATTGAAAAACTGTTTTTT.

The chain has TRBV2 and TRBJ1-1, with a tentative D call TRBD1 (6 bases). The V gene's germline CDR1 is SNHLY and CDR2 FYNNEI. CDR3 size: 13 residues. Trimming pared 1 base from V and 4 bases from J, leaving 7 bases between. CDR3 sequence (DNA): TGTGCCAGCAGTGAAGGCAGGGGCACTGAAGCTTTCTTT. Translation: CASSEGRGTEAFF. Full variable domain (rest looked up from reference TRBV2 and TRBJ1-1): EPEVTQTPSHQVTQMGQEVILRCVPISNHLYFYWYRQILGQKVEFLVSFYNNEISEKSEIFDDQFSVERPDGSNFTLKIRSTKLEDSAMYFCASSEGRGTEAFFGQGTRLTVV.

This rearrangement joins TRBV2 to TRBJ2-7; D not certain. Trimming pared 3 bases from V and 3 bases from J, leaving 6 bases between. The CDR3 is made up of 12 amino acids. Germline CDR1 reads SNHLY; CDR2 reads FYNNEI. The CDR3 protein is CASSESGYEQYF. CDR3 DNA sequence: TGTGCCAGCAGTGAGTCAGGCTACGAGCAGTACTTC. The full variable domain, its missing parts supplied by reference TRBV2 and TRBJ2-7, is EPEVTQTPSHQVTQMGQEVILRCVPISNHLYFYWYRQILGQKVEFLVSFYNNEISEKSEIFDDQFSVERPDGSNFTLKIRSTKLEDSAMYFCASSESGYEQYFGPGTRLTVT.

The J gene is TRBJ1-4, the V gene TRBV11-2; D not certain. Germline assignment: CDR1 SGHAT and CDR2 FQNNGV. Trimming pared 5 bases from V and 6 bases from J, leaving 13 bases between. The CDR3 contains 14 residues. The CDR3 sequence: CASSHNIRDEKLFF. CDR3 coding DNA: TGTGCCAGCAGCCACAACATTCGTGATGAAAAACTGTTTTTT.

The chain joins TRBV6-1 to TRBJ1-6; weak D call: TRBD1 (5 bases). The length of the CDR3 is 14 residues. Germline assignment: CDR1 MNHNS and CDR2 SASEGT. V was cut by 6 bases and J by 3 bases, with 9 bases left in between. CDR3 DNA sequence: TGTGCCAGCAGGGGGCGAGGCTATAATTCACCCCTCCACTTT. The encoded protein is CASRGRGYNSPLHF.

The rearrangement joins TRBV6-5 to TRBJ1-4; 12 bases are shared with TRBD1. Germline V gives CDR1 MNHEY, CDR2 SVGAGI. The CDR3 covers 16 residues. After removal of 2 bases from V and 8 bases from J, the junction contained 6 bases not matched to a gene. The CDR3 here is CASSYATGTGGEKLFF. The CDR3 DNA follows: TGTGCCAGCAGTTACGCAACCGGGACAGGGGGCGAAAAACTGTTTTTT.

The chain has TRBV6-2 or TRBV6-3 and TRBJ1-6, with TRBD1 as a possible D gene (6 bases). V was trimmed by 5 bases and J by 10 bases, leaving 24 bases between them. This CDR3 is built from 17 residues. From germline, CDR1 is MNHEY and CDR2 SVGEGT. In DNA, the CDR3 is TGTGCCAGCAGTAAGAACAGGGTCCAAGCTGTTGGGTCACCCCTCCACTTT. Translation: CASSKNRVQAVGSPLHF.

The chain employs TRBV11-2 and TRBJ1-3; 7 bases fit TRBD1. The length of the CDR3 is 15 residues. Germline CDR1 and CDR2: SGHAT and FQNNGV. The V segment lost 0 bases and the J segment 3 bases; nucleotides outside the gene matches: 2. CDR3 bases: TGTGCCAGCAGCTTAGAAGGGGGCGGTGGAAACACCATATATTTT. It yields the protein CASSLEGGGGNTIYF.

The DNA for the CDR3 is TGTGCCAGCAGTGATACCCCAACAGGGGTAGAGGGCTACACCTTC. Its protein is CASSDTPTGVEGYTF. The V and J genes are TRBV6-1 and TRBJ1-2; 7 bases align to TRBD1. Per the germline V gene, CDR1 is MNHNS and CDR2 is SASEGT. The CDR3 consists of 15 residues. J was trimmed by 8 bases and V by 3 bases; bases with no gene match: 12.

V and J are TRBV11-2 and TRBJ2-3, with 10 nucleotides matching TRBD1. This CDR3 is 13 amino acids long. CDR1 is SGHAT and CDR2 is FQNNGV in the germline V gene. Losses at the gene ends were 7 bases for V and 5 bases for J; bases not matched to a gene: 3. The DNA of the CDR3 is TGTGCCAGCAACGGACAGGGGGTAGATACGCAGTATTTT. It is translated as CASNGQGVDTQYF.